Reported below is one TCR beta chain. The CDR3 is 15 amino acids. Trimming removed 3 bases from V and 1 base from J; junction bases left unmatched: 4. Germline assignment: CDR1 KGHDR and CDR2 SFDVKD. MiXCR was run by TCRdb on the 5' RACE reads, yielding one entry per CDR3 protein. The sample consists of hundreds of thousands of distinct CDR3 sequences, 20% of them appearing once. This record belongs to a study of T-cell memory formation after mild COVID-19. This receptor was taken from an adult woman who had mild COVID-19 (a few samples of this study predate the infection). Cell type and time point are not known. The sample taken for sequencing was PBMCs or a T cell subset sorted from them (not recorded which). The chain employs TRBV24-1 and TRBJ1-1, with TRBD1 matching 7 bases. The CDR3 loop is CATSDPRQGNTEAFF. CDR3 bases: TGTGCCACCAGTGATCCGAGACAGGGGAACACTGAAGCTTTCTTT.